This TCR beta chain was sequenced during a study of blood T cell repertoires in COVID-19. For the study at large: Samples came from the United States, Italy and Spain, spanning acute and convalescent COVID-19. T cells, B-cell-depleted T cells, or PBMCs provided the cDNA or gDNA that served as material.

Original data processing: Reference gene primer amplification gave nucleated cell count estimates. Sequenced by immunoSEQ multiplex PCR; TCRdb stores in-frame clones only, minus some. From that table come the V and J calls and clone size; the DNA was used to work out D and trimming. The sample consists of about 200,000 clones, 80% to 90% of them appearing once. Losses at the gene ends were 0 bases for V and 3 bases for J; bases not matched to a gene: 1. The CDR3 contains 16 residues. The germline gives CDR1 MNHEY, CDR2 SVGAGI. The sequenced sample consisted of peripheral blood. This clonotype was obtained from a woman older than 75 with acute or convalescent COVID-19. The J gene is TRBJ2-2, the V gene TRBV6-5; 10 positions match TRBD1. The CDR3: CASSYSGQGYTGELFF. CDR3 nucleotides: TGTGCCAGCAGTTACTCGGGACAGGGGTACACCGGGGAGCTGTTTTTT.